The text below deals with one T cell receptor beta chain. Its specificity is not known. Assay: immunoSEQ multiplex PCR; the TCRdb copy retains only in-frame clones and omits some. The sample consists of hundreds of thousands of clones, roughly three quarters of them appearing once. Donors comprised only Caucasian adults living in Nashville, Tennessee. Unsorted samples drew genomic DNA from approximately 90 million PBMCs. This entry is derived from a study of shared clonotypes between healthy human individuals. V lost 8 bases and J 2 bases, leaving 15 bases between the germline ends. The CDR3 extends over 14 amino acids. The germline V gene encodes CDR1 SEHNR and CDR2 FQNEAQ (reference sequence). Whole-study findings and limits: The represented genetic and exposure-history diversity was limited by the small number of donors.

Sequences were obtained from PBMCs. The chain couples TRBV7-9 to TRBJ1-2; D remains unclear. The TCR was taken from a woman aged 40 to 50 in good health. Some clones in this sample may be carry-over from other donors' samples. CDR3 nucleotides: TGTGCCAGCGCCTTTGGTCCGGAGAACTATGGCTACACCTTC. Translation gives CASAFGPENYGYTF.